A selection of T cell receptor beta chains follows, all from one sample in a study of blood T cell repertoires in COVID-19. Sequencing was performed with immunoSEQ multiplex PCR; in TCRdb, only in-frame clones are kept and a portion is missing. The sample has 160,000 or so clones, 70% to 90% seen once. The sample comprised peripheral blood. The receptor source for this set is a woman between 65 and 79 years old with acute or convalescent COVID-19. The CDR3 runs from the conserved cysteine through the conserved F or W. The order of the fields is V gene, J gene, clone size, D gene, CDR3 protein, CDR3 DNA. A D gene is named only where the DNA matches it firmly. Clone size is stated in some rows and not others, as once, few, many or a class when expanded.

V: TRBV6-6
J: TRBJ1-3
size: few
D: TRBD1
CDR3: CASSSRTGFRNTIYF
DNA: TGTGCCAGCAGCTCTAGGACAGGGTTTCGGAACACCATATATTTT

V: TRBV9
J: TRBJ2-2
size: once
D: TRBD2
CDR3: CASSVDSSGAGGELFF
DNA: TGTGCCAGCAGCGTAGATAGTAGCGGGGCCGGCGGGGAGCTGTTTTTT

V: TRBV5-1
J: TRBJ2-5
size: NA
D: TRBD2
CDR3: CASTRDYSSVETQYF
DNA: TGCGCCAGCACCCGGGACTATTCCTCCGTCGAGACCCAGTACTTC

V: TRBV28
J: TRBJ2-4
size: NA
D: TRBD1
CDR3: CASSLLGTGGPKNIQYF
DNA: TGTGCCAGCAGTTTACTAGGGACAGGGGGCCCTAAAAACATTCAGTACTTC

V: TRBV9
J: TRBJ1-4
size: NA
D: TRBD1
CDR3: CASSAARPGQGATTNEKLFF
DNA: TGTGCCAGCAGCGCCGCTAGACCGGGACAGGGGGCGACGACTAATGAAAAACTGTTTTTT

V: TRBV9
J: TRBJ2-1
size: NA
D: NA
CDR3: CASSLTGLTGGEQFF
DNA: TGTGCCAGCAGCCTCACGGGACTTACAGGAGGTGAGCAGTTCTTC

V: TRBV9
J: TRBJ1-1
size: NA
D: TRBD1
CDR3: CASSWGQANTEAFF
DNA: TGTGCCAGCAGCTGGGGACAGGCCAACACTGAAGCTTTCTTT

V: TRBV16
J: TRBJ1-2
size: NA
D: NA
CDR3: CASSKRQDPYGYTF
DNA: TGTGCCAGCAGCAAACGACAGGACCCTTATGGCTACACCTTC

V: TRBV15
J: TRBJ2-4
size: NA
D: TRBD2
CDR3: CATSRFQAGGEDIQYF
DNA: TGTGCCACCAGCAGGTTTCAGGCGGGAGGTGAGGACATTCAGTACTTC

V: TRBV6-5
J: TRBJ1-4
size: NA
D: NA
CDR3: CASSGGGLFEKLFF
DNA: TGTGCCAGCAGCGGCGGGGGCTTGTTTGAAAAACTGTTTTTT

V: TRBV5-1
J: TRBJ1-2
size: NA
D: NA
CDR3: CASSLSGRAGWNYGYTF
DNA: TGCGCCAGCAGCTTGAGTGGTAGGGCAGGGTGGAACTATGGCTACACCTTC

V: TRBV28
J: TRBJ2-7
size: NA
D: NA
CDR3: CASSILSYEQYF
DNA: TGTGCCAGCAGTATCCTCTCCTACGAGCAGTACTTC

V: TRBV6-5
J: TRBJ1-2
size: NA
D: NA
CDR3: CASRPGGGGYTF
DNA: TGTGCCAGCAGGCCGGGGGGTGGAGGCTACACCTTC

V: TRBV9
J: TRBJ2-7
size: NA
D: TRBD1
CDR3: CASSAPGTGPHEQYF
DNA: TGTGCCAGCAGCGCCCCGGGGACAGGACCCCACGAGCAGTACTTC